One and the same sample provided the 20 T cell receptor beta chains below, sequenced in a study of T cell responses to AZD1222 COVID-19 vaccine. Data came from immunoSEQ multiplex PCR; TCRdb stores just in-frame clones and leaves some out. The sample contains some 130,000 clones, 80% to 95% of which appear only once. The sample here was peripheral blood, taken on day 0 of AZD1222 vaccination. These receptors were collected from an adult in good health.

This sequence joins TRBV19 and TRBJ1-2; maybe TRBD1 (6 bases). V dropped 5 bases and J dropped 6 bases, with 10 bases sitting between them. Germline CDR1 is LNHDA and CDR2 is SQIVND (reference sequence). The CDR3 sequence is 12 residues long. The CDR3 DNA reads TGTGCCAGTAGTCCCTACAGGGATGGCTACACCTTC. The encoded protein is CASSPYRDGYTF.

This sequence joins TRBV5-4 and TRBJ2-1; D is perhaps TRBD1 (6 bases). The CDR3 is 16 amino acids. V dropped 5 bases and J dropped 2 bases, with 17 bases sitting between them. Germline V lookup: CDR1 SGHNT, CDR2 YYREEE (reference sequence). In DNA, the CDR3 is TGTGCCAGCAGACCCACGGGACAAGGGACCTACAATGAGCAGTTCTTC. Amino acid sequence: CASRPTGQGTYNEQFF.

This clone was observed a single time. This chain connects TRBV6-5 to TRBJ1-1, with TRBD1 identical over 7 bases. The CDR3 sequence is 13 residues long. With V trimmed by 4 bases and J by 5 bases, 4 bases remained unmatched. Germline values: CDR1 MNHEY, CDR2 SVGAGI. This CDR3 reads CASSWAGGTEAFF. The CDR3 bases are TGTGCCAGCAGTTGGGCAGGGGGGACTGAAGCTTTCTTT.

The chain is built from TRBV14 and TRBJ1-3; 7 bases match TRBD1. J lost 9 bases, V lost 1 base, and 3 bases had no gene match. Germline CDR1 is SGHDN and CDR2 is FVKESK. CDR3 size: 13 residues. CDR3 protein: CASSQGQGGTIYF. CDR3 DNA: TGTGCCAGCAGCCAAGGACAGGGAGGCACCATATATTTT.

The chain combines TRBV28 with TRBJ1-1; TRBD1 aligns across 10 bases. The V gene's germline CDR1 is MDHEN and CDR2 SYDVKM. V shed 10 bases, J shed 6 bases, and the junction held 23 bases outside the gene matches. There are 18 residues in the CDR3. In nucleotides, the CDR3 is TGTGCCATCTATAGCACCTTTGGGACAGGGGAAAAAGGACCTGAAGCTTTCTTT. Translation gives CAIYSTFGTGEKGPEAFF.

The rearrangement links TRBV6-2 or TRBV6-3 to TRBJ2-1; D is undetermined. V was trimmed by 5 bases and J by 8 bases, leaving 16 bases between them. Germline CDR1 reads MNHEY; CDR2 reads SVGEGT. The CDR3 is 14 amino acids. The DNA for the CDR3 is TGTGCCAGCAGTAACGGGCTCGCCATGGATGAGCAGTTCTTC. Its protein is CASSNGLAMDEQFF.

J is TRBJ2-3 and V is TRBV7-9, with TRBD2 identical over 14 bases. Germline lookup yields CDR1 SEHNR and CDR2 FQNEAQ (reference sequence). This CDR3 is 17 amino acids long. After removal of 6 bases from V and 7 bases from J, the junction contained 12 bases not matched to a gene. CDR3 sequence reads: CASRMTSGRALVHTQYF. The DNA for the CDR3 is TGTGCCAGCAGGATGACTAGCGGGAGGGCCCTCGTCCATACGCAGTATTTT.

The chain employs TRBV10-2 and TRBJ2-5; D gene ambiguous. The CDR3 is made up of 16 amino acids. V was cut by 3 bases and J by 0 bases, with 14 bases left in between. Germline CDR1 is WSHSY and CDR2 is SAAADI. DNA of the CDR3: TGCGCCAGCAGTGATAGACTCTCGAGGTACCAAGAGACCCAGTACTTC. It encodes CASSDRLSRYQETQYF.

For this clone: The junction and the germline gene differ at one end; a read error may be behind it. This sequence joins TRBV4-3 and TRBJ1-2; the match to TRBD1 covers 8 bases. Germline V lookup: CDR1 LGHNA, CDR2 YSLEER. The CDR3 has 13 amino acids. CDR3 sequence reads: CASSPRGRGVPHF. The CDR3 bases are TGCGCCAGCAGCCCCAGGGGGCGCGGGGTCCCCCACTTC.

The chain carries TRBV19 and TRBJ1-2; maybe TRBD1 (6 bases). V was cut by 7 bases and J by 1 base, with 13 bases left in between. There are 14 residues in the CDR3. CDR1 is LNHDA and CDR2 is SQIVND in the germline V gene (reference sequence). As DNA, the CDR3 is TGTGCCAGTACCCGGACAGAATTTAACTATGGCTACACCTTC. It codes for CASTRTEFNYGYTF.

The V gene is TRBV28, the J gene TRBJ2-2; D not resolved. The germline V and J ends were trimmed by 6 bases and 2 bases, with 4 bases remaining between them. This CDR3 comprises 12 residues. Germline lookup yields CDR1 MDHEN and CDR2 SYDVKM. Written as DNA, the CDR3 is TGTGCCAGCAGAATTAACACCGGGGAGCTGTTTTTT. This sequence encodes CASRINTGELFF.

CDR3: CASSQDRTKVGGTEAFF. CDR3 nucleotide sequence: TGCGCCAGCAGCCAAGATCGCACAAAGGTTGGCGGCACTGAAGCTTTCTTT. The gene calls are TRBV4-1 and TRBJ1-1; no reliable D call. Trimming stripped 0 bases from V and 4 bases from J, with 18 bases between. This CDR3 comprises 17 residues. Per the germline V gene, CDR1 is MGHRA and CDR2 is YSYEKL.

This chain connects TRBV5-1 to TRBJ2-3, with TRBD2 as a possible D gene (5 bases). V gave up 7 bases and J gave up 6 bases, with 21 bases separating them. This CDR3 comprises 15 residues. Germline V gene data show CDR1 as SGHRS and CDR2 as YFSETQ. The CDR3 coding sequence is TGCGCCAGCGGCTATGGAGCGGATTACGGCGATACGCAGTATTTT. The encoded protein is CASGYGADYGDTQYF. Full variable domain (remainder filled in from reference TRBV5-1 and TRBJ2-3): KAGVTQTPRYLIKTRGQQVTLSCSPISGHRSVSWYQQTPGQGLQFLFEYFSETQRNKGNFPGRFSGRQFSNSRSEMNVSTLELGDSALYLCASGYGADYGDTQYFGPGTRLTVL.

The table lists this clone with a count of one. The V call is TRBV5-1, the J call TRBJ2-7; 10 nucleotides line up with TRBD2. The CDR3 loop spans 16 amino acids. The J segment lost 0 bases and the V segment lost 4 bases, leaving 7 bases of the junction unmatched. CDR1 and CDR2 (germline): SGHRS, YFSETQ. CDR3 residues: CASSQTSGIPSYEQYF. The CDR3 DNA reads as TGCGCCAGCAGCCAAACTAGCGGGATCCCCTCCTACGAGCAGTACTTC. Complete variable domain (other parts from reference TRBV5-1 and TRBJ2-7): KAGVTQTPRYLIKTRGQQVTLSCSPISGHRSVSWYQQTPGQGLQFLFEYFSETQRNKGNFPGRFSGRQFSNSRSEMNVSTLELGDSALYLCASSQTSGIPSYEQYFGPGTRLTVT.

The rearrangement joins TRBV6-2 or TRBV6-3 to TRBJ1-4, with D unclear. CDR1 and CDR2 (germline): MNHEY, SVGEGT. The V end lost 6 bases, the J end lost 4 bases, and 15 bases lay between the germline ends. The CDR3 runs 15 residues. CDR3 coding DNA: TGTGCCAGCAGCCCCGCAACGGGCGATAATGAAAAACTGTTTTTT. Translation gives CASSPATGDNEKLFF.

This clone was recorded a few times. The chain recombines TRBV28 with TRBJ2-2; no reliable D call. The CDR3 contains 13 residues. V was cut by 9 bases and J by 9 bases, with 17 bases left in between. The germline CDR1 and CDR2 sequences are MDHEN and SYDVKM. CDR3 sequence (DNA): TGTGCCAGTACAAGTGAGTGGGGTCGGGAGCTGTTTTTT. Translating it yields CASTSEWGRELFF.

The chain recombines TRBV4-2 with TRBJ2-7; TRBD1 agrees at 10 bases. The J segment lost 7 bases and the V segment lost 1 base, leaving 10 bases of the junction unmatched. The germline V gene encodes CDR1 LGHNA and CDR2 YNFKEQ. The CDR3 covers 16 residues. The CDR3 spells CASSQASGTGVREQYF. The CDR3 coding sequence is TGTGCCAGCAGCCAAGCCTCCGGGACAGGGGTTCGGGAGCAGTACTTC.

The chain carries TRBV20-1 and TRBJ1-5, with 8 bases aligning to TRBD1. With V trimmed by 3 bases and J by 6 bases, 10 bases remained unmatched. CDR3 length: 15 residues. Germline V lookup: CDR1 DFQATT, CDR2 SNEGSKA (reference sequence). CDR3 DNA: TGCAGTGCTAGTTTTCTTCAGGGGGCCGGTCAGCCCCAGCATTTT. Translation: CSASFLQGAGQPQHF.

The chain is built from TRBV19 and TRBJ1-1; D remains unclear. This CDR3 is built from 13 residues. The V gene lost 4 bases and the J gene lost 1 base, with 7 bases spanning the gap. Looked up from germline, CDR1 is LNHDA and CDR2 is SQIVND (reference sequence). The CDR3 is CASSTQTNTEAFF. As DNA, the CDR3 is TGTGCCAGTAGTACGCAGACGAACACTGAAGCTTTCTTT.

The V and J genes are TRBV10-2 and TRBJ1-5; D remains unclear. CDR1 is WSHSY and CDR2 is SAAADI in the germline V gene. The CDR3 contains 14 residues. Trimming took off 8 bases at V and 0 bases at J, with 11 bases between the two ends. CDR3 coding DNA: TGCGCCAGCCGGCCCGACAATAGCAATCAGCCCCAGCATTTT. This encodes CASRPDNSNQPQHF.